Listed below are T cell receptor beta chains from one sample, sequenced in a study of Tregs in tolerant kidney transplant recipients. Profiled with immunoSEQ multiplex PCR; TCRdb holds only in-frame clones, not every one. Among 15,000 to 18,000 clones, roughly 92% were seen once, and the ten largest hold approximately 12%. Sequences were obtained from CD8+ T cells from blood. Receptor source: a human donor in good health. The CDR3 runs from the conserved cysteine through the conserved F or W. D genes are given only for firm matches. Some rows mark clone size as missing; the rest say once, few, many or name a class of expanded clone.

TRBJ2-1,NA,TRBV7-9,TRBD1,TGTGCCAGCAGCTTAGGTCGTTGGGGACAGGGGGCGGGCCATGAGCAGTTCTTC,CASSLGRWGQGAGHEQFF
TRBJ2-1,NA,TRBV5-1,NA,TGCGCCAGCGAGATCAGTTTTGAGCAGTTCTTC,CASEISFEQFF
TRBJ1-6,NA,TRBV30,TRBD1,TGTGCCTGGGACTCCGGGACAGGGAGTTCACCCCTCCACTTT,CAWDSGTGSSPLHF
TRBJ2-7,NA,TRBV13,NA,TGTGCCAGCAGCTTCGGGGGCTACGAGCAGTACTTC,CASSFGGYEQYF
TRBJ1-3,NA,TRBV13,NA,TGTGCCAGCAGCTTAGGGGGGGCAGGAGCTAACACCATATATTTT,CASSLGGAGANTIYF
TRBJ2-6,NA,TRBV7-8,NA,TGTGCCAGCAGCTTATCCTCTGGGGCCAACGTCCTGACTTTC,CASSLSSGANVLTF
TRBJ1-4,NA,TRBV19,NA,TGTGCCAGTAATCGGGGACCAACTAATGAAAAACTGTTTTTT,CASNRGPTNEKLFF
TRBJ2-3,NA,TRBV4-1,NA,TGCGCCAGCAGCCAAGAGGGCGGCGGGGGCACAGATACGCAGTATTTT,CASSQEGGGGTDTQYF
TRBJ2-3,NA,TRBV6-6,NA,TGTGCCAGCATGACCTGGCCAGATACGCAGTATTTT,CASMTWPDTQYF
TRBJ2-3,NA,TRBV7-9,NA,TGTGCCAGCAGCTTAGAATTAGGGGGGGACACAGATACGCAGTATTTT,CASSLELGGDTDTQYF
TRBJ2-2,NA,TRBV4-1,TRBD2,TGCGCCAGCAGCCCCCGGACTAGCGGGCTATCCGGGGAGCTGTTTTTT,CASSPRTSGLSGELFF
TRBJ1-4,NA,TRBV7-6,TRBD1,TGTGCCAGCAGCATGACAGGGGGCCGGGAAAAACTGTTTTTT,CASSMTGGREKLFF
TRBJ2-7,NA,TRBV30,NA,TGTGCCTGGAGTGTCTCGCCGGGGTCGGGCGAGCAGTACTTC,CAWSVSPGSGEQYF
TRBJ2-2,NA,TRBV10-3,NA,TGTGCCATCAGCGGGACGGACAGATGGTACACCGGGGAGCTGTTTTTT,CAISGTDRWYTGELFF
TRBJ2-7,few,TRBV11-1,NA,TGTGCCAGCAGCTTTGGAGCAATGGACGAGCAGTACTTC,CASSFGAMDEQYF
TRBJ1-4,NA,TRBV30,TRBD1,TGTGCCTGGGGAGGGACAGAGCGAAAACTGTTTTTT,CAWGGTERKLFF
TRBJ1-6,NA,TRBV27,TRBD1,TGTGCCAGCAGTTTAGACAGGGGGCTCCCCAATTCACCCCTCCACTTT,CASSLDRGLPNSPLHF
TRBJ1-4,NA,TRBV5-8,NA,TGTGCCAGCAGCTTGGTTGTTAGGGCAACGTTCCCCTATGAAAAACTGTTTTTT,CASSLVVRATFPYEKLFF
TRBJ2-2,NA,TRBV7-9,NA,TGTGCCAGCAGCCCCCGTGGGGTAGCAAGGACCGGGGAGCTGTTTTTT,CASSPRGVARTGELFF
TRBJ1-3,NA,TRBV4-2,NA,TGTGCCAGCAGCCAACTCCACTCCGGGGGTTTCGGAAACACCATATATTTT,CASSQLHSGGFGNTIYF
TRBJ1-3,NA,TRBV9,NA,TGTGCCAGCAGCCCTCAGGGGCCCGTCAGGGGAAACACCATATATTTT,CASSPQGPVRGNTIYF
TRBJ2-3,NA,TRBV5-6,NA,TGTGCCAGCAGCACCCGTCGGACAGCGGGGTCCTTAGATACGCAGTATTTT,CASSTRRTAGSLDTQYF
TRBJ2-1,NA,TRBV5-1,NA,TGCGCCAGCAGCTTGGTAGGACAGAACTCCAATGAGCAGTTCTTC,CASSLVGQNSNEQFF
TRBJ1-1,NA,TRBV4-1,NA,TGCGCCAGCAGCCAAGTAACAACCCTGGGCACTGAAGCTTTCTTT,CASSQVTTLGTEAFF
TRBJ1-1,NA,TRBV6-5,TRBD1,TGTGCCAGCAGTTATACAGGGGGCACTGAAGCTTTCTTT,CASSYTGGTEAFF
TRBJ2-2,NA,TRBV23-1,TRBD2,TGCGCCAGCAGTCATAGGCCGGGACTAGCGGGAGCAGGAAATTTCGGGGAGCTGTTTTTT,CASSHRPGLAGAGNFGELFF
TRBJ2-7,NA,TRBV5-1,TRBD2,TGCGCCAGCAGCTCTGGGACTAGCGGGGGCAACGAGCAGTACTTC,CASSSGTSGGNEQYF
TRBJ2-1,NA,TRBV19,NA,TGTGCCAGTAGTATAGCCCGGTGGGATGAGCAGTTCTTC,CASSIARWDEQFF
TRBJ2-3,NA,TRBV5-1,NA,TGCGCCAGCAGCTTGCGAGAGGGTACGCAGTATTTT,CASSLREGTQYF
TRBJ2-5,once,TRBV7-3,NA,TGTGCCAGCAGCTTAAGGGCAGGCGAGACCCAGTACTTC,CASSLRAGETQYF
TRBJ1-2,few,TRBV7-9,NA,TGTGCCAGCAGCTTAGCGGGTGGGGATGGCTACACCTTC,CASSLAGGDGYTF
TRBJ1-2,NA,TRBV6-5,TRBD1,TGTGCCAGCAGCGACTCGACAGGGTTGGATGGCTACACCTTC,CASSDSTGLDGYTF
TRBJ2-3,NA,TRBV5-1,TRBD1,TGCGCCAGCAGCCGAGGACAGGGGACATACACAGATACGCAGTATTTT,CASSRGQGTYTDTQYF
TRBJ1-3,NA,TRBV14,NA,TGTGCCAGCAGCCAGGGGGCTTCTGGAAACACCATATATTTT,CASSQGASGNTIYF
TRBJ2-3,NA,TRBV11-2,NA,TGTGCCAGCAGCTTAGGCCCTTCTAGCACAGATACGCAGTATTTT,CASSLGPSSTDTQYF
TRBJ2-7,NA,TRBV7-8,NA,TGTGCCAGCAGCTTAGTCGGGAGCCAGTACGAGCAGTACTTC,CASSLVGSQYEQYF
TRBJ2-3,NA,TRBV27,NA,TGTGCCAGCAGTTTAGTGGGGACAGATACGCAGTATTTT,CASSLVGTDTQYF
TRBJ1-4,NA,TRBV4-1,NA,TGCGCCAGCAGCCTAAAGCCAGGGGCTAATGAAAAACTGTTTTTT,CASSLKPGANEKLFF
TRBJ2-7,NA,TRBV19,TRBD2,TGTGCCAGTAGTATTAGCACTAGCGACTACGAGCAGTACTTC,CASSISTSDYEQYF
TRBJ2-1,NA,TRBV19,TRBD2,TGTGCCAGTAGTCTAGTTAGTGGACTAGCGGGAACTGAGCAGTTCTTC,CASSLVSGLAGTEQFF
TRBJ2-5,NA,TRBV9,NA,TGTGCCAGCAGCCCTCTCCTACAGAAGGAGACCCAGTACTTC,CASSPLLQKETQYF
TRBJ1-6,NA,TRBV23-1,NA,TGCGCCAGCAGTCAATCGGGGGGGGCCCTCCACTTT,CASSQSGGALHF
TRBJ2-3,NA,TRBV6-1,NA,TGTGCCAGCTTCCGCCCTGAAAAAGATACGCAGTATTTT,CASFRPEKDTQYF
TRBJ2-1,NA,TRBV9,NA,TGTGCCAGCAGCGTAGGGGGTGAGCAGTTCTTC,CASSVGGEQFF
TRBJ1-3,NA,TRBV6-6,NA,TGTGCCAGCAGCCCGACACTGAGCTCTGGAAACACCATATATTTT,CASSPTLSSGNTIYF
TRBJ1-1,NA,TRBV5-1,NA,TGCGCCAGCAGCTTGGACGCGGGGATTAGGACTGAAGCTTTCTTT,CASSLDAGIRTEAFF
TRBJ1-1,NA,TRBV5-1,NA,TGCGCCAGCAGCATCGCTTGGGGGAACACTGAAGCTTTCTTT,CASSIAWGNTEAFF
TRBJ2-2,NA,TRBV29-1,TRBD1,TGCAGCGTGGTGACAGGGCCGGCCGGGGAGCTGTTTTTT,CSVVTGPAGELFF